The TCR beta chain under discussion was sequenced for a study of beta chain features in type 1 diabetes. Of the isolated RNA, all was reverse transcribed, and so the sequenced material was expressed TCRB transcripts. There were some 3.6 million reads on average in the naive, central memory and regulatory T cell samples. Assay used: immunoSEQ multiplex PCR; TCRdb lists only in-frame clones, some missing. The repertoire holds about 350,000 clones, 20% seen once, with around 0.044% in the top ten. The material sequenced was naive CD4+ T cells from blood. The TCR was taken from a woman younger than 35 in good health.

CDR3 in amino acids: CASSPGDTEAFF. The DNA of the CDR3 is TGTGCCAGCAGCCCGGGGGACACTGAAGCTTTCTTT. The chain recombines TRBV11-3 with TRBJ1-1, with D possibly TRBD1 on 5 matching bases. Germline CDR1 is SGHNT and CDR2 is YENEEA. The V and J ends lost 5 bases and 3 bases respectively, with 7 bases between them. The CDR3 covers 12 residues.